Below are 9 T cell receptor beta chains sequenced from a single sample in a study of blood T cells in healthy people across ages (dated by TCRdb to between 2014 and 2017). Library generation was performed with 5' RACE. TCRdb lists the instrument as Illumina HiSeq 2500. A second PCR of roughly 7 to 11 cycles was run with a J-beta primer mix and a sample-barcoded 5' primer. TCRdb reran the public reads through fastp at Q25 and MiXCR, keeping productive beta chains. Identical CDR3 proteins give one entry, which carries the most common genes and DNA. Within this sample are hundreds of thousands of distinct CDR3 sequences, with 32% of them counted one time only. Clones ranked in the top ten supply approximately 15% of the sample. Specimen: blood. The receptors stem from a woman older than 75 in good health. Donor details come from another sample of the same person, matched by shared clones.

This clonotype was seen at least ten times. The chain employs TRBV6-6 and TRBJ2-5, with TRBD2 matching 9 bases. CDR3 length equals 15 residues. The germline CDR1 and CDR2 sequences are MNHNY and SVGAGI (reference sequence). V shed 5 bases and J 5 bases; nucleotides not matched to a gene: 9. This CDR3 is CASSRGGEMGETQYF. The CDR3 DNA sequence: TGTGCCAGCAGTCGCGGGGGGGAGATGGGGGAGACCCAGTACTTC.

This sequence joins TRBV7-2 and TRBJ2-4, with 14 positions matching TRBD2. The CDR3 sequence is 16 residues long. Trimming took 3 bases from V and 5 from J; bases not matched to a gene: 3. Per the germline V gene, CDR1 is SGHTA and CDR2 is FQGNSA. The CDR3 sequence: CASSLGLAGAENIQYF. The CDR3 region has the DNA TGTGCCAGCAGCTTGGGACTAGCGGGGGCAGAAAACATTCAGTACTTC.

This clonotype was seen only a few times. This CDR3 reads CASARGGITGELFF. The CDR3 bases are TGCGCCAGCGCGAGGGGCGGGATCACCGGGGAGCTGTTTTTT. The gene calls are TRBV5-1 and TRBJ2-2; D might be TRBD2 (6 bases). V shed 7 bases and J shed 4 bases, with 14 bases lying between them. This CDR3 is built from 14 residues. CDR1 and CDR2 (germline): SGHRS, YFSETQ. The complete variable domain, with remaining parts taken from reference TRBV5-1 and TRBJ2-2, reads KAGVTQTPRYLIKTRGQQVTLSCSPISGHRSVSWYQQTPGQGLQFLFEYFSETQRNKGNFPGRFSGRQFSNSRSEMNVSTLELGDSALYLCASARGGITGELFFGEGSRLTVL.

As for this clonotype: A read error may explain this, as a much larger clone is one base away. The J gene is TRBJ2-3, the V gene TRBV28, with 10 nucleotides matching TRBD2. Germline CDR1 reads MDHEN; CDR2 reads SYDVKM. The CDR3 extends over 16 amino acids. With 6 bases clipped from V and 2 bases from J, the junction kept 8 bases outside the gene matches. CDR3 residues: CASSARLAGLTDTQYF. CDR3 nucleotides: TGTGCCAGCAGCGCTAGACTAGCGGGTCTCACAGATACGCAGTATTTT.

This clonotype was detected once. The J gene is TRBJ2-3, the V gene TRBV7-9, with D maybe TRBD1 (6 bases). Germline loops: CDR1 SEHNR, CDR2 FQNEAQ (reference sequence). Between the trimmed V and J ends, which lost 5 bases and 10 bases, there was a span of 25 bases. The CDR3 is made up of 16 amino acids. The CDR3 bases are TGTGCCAGCAGCAGAGGCGACAGGCAAGGCACAGCTGCGCAGTATTTT. Its protein product is CASSRGDRQGTAAQYF.

This clonotype was counted many times. The chain recombines TRBV20-1 with TRBJ1-1, with TRBD1 as a possible D gene (6 bases). In germline, CDR1 is DFQATT, CDR2 SNEGSKA (reference sequence). The CDR3 has 12 amino acids. Deletions cut 4 bases from V and 4 bases from J, with 10 bases between. CDR3: CSAKQGATEAFF. CDR3 in DNA: TGCAGTGCTAAACAGGGAGCCACTGAAGCTTTCTTT.

This clonotype came up many times. The chain employs TRBV10-3 and TRBJ2-1; 9 bases are a match to TRBD2. Germline CDR1 ENHRY, CDR2 SYGVKD. V trimming: 0 bases; J trimming: 4 bases; junction bases outside the gene matches: 4. This CDR3 region has 16 residues. DNA of the CDR3: TGTGCCATCAGTGAGTCGGCTAGCGGGGTATACAATGAGCAGTTCTTC. It is translated as CAISESASGVYNEQFF.

This clonotype was observed once. Relative to the germline gene, one junction end is altered; a read error may explain this. The genes are TRBV29-1 and TRBJ2-2, with TRBD2 matching over 7 bases. Germline CDR1 reads SQVTM; CDR2 reads ANQGSEA. The CDR3 length is 14 residues. In nucleotides, the CDR3 is TGCGGCGTTGCCCGGGGGGTTAACACCGGGGAGCTGTTTTTT. Translating gives CGVARGVNTGELFF.

The sample holds many counts of this clonotype. The V and J genes are TRBV20-1 and TRBJ2-7; the match to TRBD1 covers 9 bases. The V and J ends lost 1 base and 5 bases, in that order; junction bases with no gene match: 3. The CDR3 totals 13 residues. The V gene's germline CDR1 is DFQATT and CDR2 SNEGSKA (reference sequence). CDR3 sequence: CSARGQGVDEQYF. CDR3 DNA: TGCAGTGCTAGAGGACAGGGGGTGGACGAGCAGTACTTC.